These 4 T cell receptor beta chains share one sample of origin, sequenced in a study of cytomegalovirus exposure and HLA in healthy donors. The PCR contained 60 Vbeta and 13 Jbeta primers. Produced via immunoSEQ multiplex PCR; TCRdb's table is partial and in-frame only. The sample lists 150,000 or so clones, roughly four fifths seen once, with about 3.4% in the top ten. The sequenced material came from PBMCs. The receptors shown here come from a man between 18 and 29 years old in good health and CMV-seropositive.

J is TRBJ2-2 and V is TRBV5-1; D uncertain. V gave up 1 base and J gave up 10 bases, with 5 bases separating them. The CDR3 extends over 11 amino acids. In germline, CDR1 is SGHRS, CDR2 YFSETQ. The CDR3 reads CASSLSVELFF. Written as DNA, the CDR3 is TGCGCCAGCAGCTTGTCGGTGGAGCTGTTTTTT.

The rearrangement links TRBV9 to TRBJ2-3; 10 bases are a match to TRBD2. Looked up from germline, CDR1 is SGDLS and CDR2 is YYNGEE. V was clipped by 4 bases and J by 1 base; unmatched bases: 9. CDR3 length: 17 residues. The CDR3 region is CASSPRTSGGGTDTQYF. The CDR3 DNA reads as TGTGCCAGCAGCCCACGGACTAGCGGAGGGGGCACAGATACGCAGTATTTT.

The chain uses TRBV28 and TRBJ2-7; TRBD1 aligns across 9 bases. J lost 3 bases, V lost 6 bases, and 12 bases had no gene match. The CDR3 runs to 16 residues. Germline V lookup: CDR1 MDHEN, CDR2 SYDVKM. CDR3 loop: CASSDRQGVLLYEQYF. DNA for the CDR3: TGTGCCAGCAGCGACAGACAGGGGGTGCTACTCTACGAGCAGTACTTC.

J is TRBJ1-2 and V is TRBV28; D ambiguous. Germline V gene lookup returns CDR1 MDHEN and CDR2 SYDVKM. V dropped 5 bases and J dropped 0 bases, with 10 bases sitting between them. The CDR3 has 14 residues. This CDR3 is CASSGWGANYGYTF. The CDR3 nucleotides are TGTGCCAGCAGTGGCTGGGGAGCTAACTATGGCTACACCTTC.